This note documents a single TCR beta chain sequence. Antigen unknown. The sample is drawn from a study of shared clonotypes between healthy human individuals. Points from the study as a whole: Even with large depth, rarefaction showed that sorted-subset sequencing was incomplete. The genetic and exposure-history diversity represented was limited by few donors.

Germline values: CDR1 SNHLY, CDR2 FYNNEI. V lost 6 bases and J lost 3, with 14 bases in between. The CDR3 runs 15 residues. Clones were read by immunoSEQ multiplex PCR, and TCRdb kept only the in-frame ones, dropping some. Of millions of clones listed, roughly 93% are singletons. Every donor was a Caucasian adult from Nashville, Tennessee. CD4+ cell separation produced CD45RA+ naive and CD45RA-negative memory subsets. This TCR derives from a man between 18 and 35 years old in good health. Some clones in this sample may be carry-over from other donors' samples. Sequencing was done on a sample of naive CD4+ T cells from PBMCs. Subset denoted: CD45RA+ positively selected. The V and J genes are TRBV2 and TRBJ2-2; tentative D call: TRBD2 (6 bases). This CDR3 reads CASSLGLSYTGELFF. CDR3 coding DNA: TGTGCCAGCAGCCTGGGACTCTCTTACACCGGGGAGCTGTTTTTT.